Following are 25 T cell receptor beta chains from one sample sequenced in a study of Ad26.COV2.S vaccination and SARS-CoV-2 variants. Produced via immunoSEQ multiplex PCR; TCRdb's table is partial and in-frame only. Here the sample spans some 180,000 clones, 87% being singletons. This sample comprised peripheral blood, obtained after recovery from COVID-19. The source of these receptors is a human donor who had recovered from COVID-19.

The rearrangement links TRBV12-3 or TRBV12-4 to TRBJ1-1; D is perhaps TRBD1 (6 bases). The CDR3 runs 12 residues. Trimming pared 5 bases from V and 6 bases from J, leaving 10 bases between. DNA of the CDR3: TGTGCCAGCAGTACAGGGATGGCTGAAGCTTTCTTT. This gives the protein CASSTGMAEAFF.

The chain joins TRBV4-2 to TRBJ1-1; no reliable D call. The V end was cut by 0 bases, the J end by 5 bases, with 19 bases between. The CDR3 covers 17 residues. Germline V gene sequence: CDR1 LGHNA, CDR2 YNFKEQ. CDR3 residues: CASSQEARRGIGTEAFF. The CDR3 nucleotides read TGTGCCAGCAGCCAAGAAGCGAGACGGGGTATAGGGACTGAAGCTTTCTTT.

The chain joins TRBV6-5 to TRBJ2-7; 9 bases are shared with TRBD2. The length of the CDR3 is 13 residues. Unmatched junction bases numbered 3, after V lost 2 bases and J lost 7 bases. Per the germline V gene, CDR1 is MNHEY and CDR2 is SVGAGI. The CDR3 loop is CASSYGTSQEQYF. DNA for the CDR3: TGTGCCAGCAGTTACGGGACTAGCCAGGAGCAGTACTTC.

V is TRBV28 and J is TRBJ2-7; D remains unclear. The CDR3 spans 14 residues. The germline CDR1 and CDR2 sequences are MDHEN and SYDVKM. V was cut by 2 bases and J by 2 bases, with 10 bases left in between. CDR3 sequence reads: CASSLVNLAYEQYF. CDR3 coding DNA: TGTGCCAGCAGTTTAGTCAACCTTGCCTACGAGCAGTACTTC. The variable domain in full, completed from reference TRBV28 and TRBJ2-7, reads DVKVTQSSRYLVKRTGEKVFLECVQDMDHENMFWYRQDPGLGLRLIYFSYDVKMKEKGDIPEGYSVSREKKERFSLILESASTNQTSMYLCASSLVNLAYEQYFGPGTRLTVT.

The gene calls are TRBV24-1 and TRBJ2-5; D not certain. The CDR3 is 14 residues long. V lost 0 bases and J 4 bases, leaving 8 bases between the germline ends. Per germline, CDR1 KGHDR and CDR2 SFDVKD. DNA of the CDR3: TGTGCCACCAGTGATTTGCTAGGGCGAGAGACCCAGTACTTC. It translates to CATSDLLGRETQYF.

CDR3 amino acids: CASSSEDGSNYGYTF. The CDR3 nucleotides read TGTGCCAGCAGCTCCGAGGACGGCTCGAACTATGGCTACACCTTC. The V gene is TRBV11-3, the J gene TRBJ1-2; D uncertain. V gave up 4 bases and J gave up 2 bases, with 14 bases separating them. The CDR3 runs 15 residues. Germline assignment: CDR1 SGHNT and CDR2 YENEEA.

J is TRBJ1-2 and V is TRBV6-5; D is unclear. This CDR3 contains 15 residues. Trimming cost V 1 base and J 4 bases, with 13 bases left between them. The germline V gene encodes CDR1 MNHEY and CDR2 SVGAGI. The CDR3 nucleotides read TGTGCCAGCAGTTACTGGGCAGATAATGCCTATGGCTACACCTTC. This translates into CASSYWADNAYGYTF.

Written as DNA, the CDR3 is TGTGCCAGCAGCTTAGCTAGATCCGGGACAGAAAGTACTAACTATGGCTACACCTTC. Translating it yields CASSLARSGTESTNYGYTF. The V and J genes are TRBV7-9 and TRBJ1-2, with 7 bases lining up with TRBD1. Germline assignment: CDR1 SEHNR and CDR2 FQNEAQ (reference sequence). V was pared by 0 bases and J by 0 bases, with 13 bases of the junction left unmatched. The CDR3 sequence is 19 residues long.

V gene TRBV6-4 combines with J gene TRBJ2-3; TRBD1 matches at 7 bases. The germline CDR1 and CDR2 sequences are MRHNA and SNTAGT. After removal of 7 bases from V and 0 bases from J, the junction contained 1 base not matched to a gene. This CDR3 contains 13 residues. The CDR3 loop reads CASKGASTDTQYF. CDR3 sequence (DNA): TGTGCCAGCAAGGGGGCGAGCACAGATACGCAGTATTTT.

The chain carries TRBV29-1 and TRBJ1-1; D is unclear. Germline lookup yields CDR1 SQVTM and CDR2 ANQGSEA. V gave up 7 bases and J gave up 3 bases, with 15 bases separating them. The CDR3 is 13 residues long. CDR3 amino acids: CSAAPGSYTEAFF. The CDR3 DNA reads TGCAGCGCTGCCCCGGGCAGCTACACTGAAGCTTTCTTT.

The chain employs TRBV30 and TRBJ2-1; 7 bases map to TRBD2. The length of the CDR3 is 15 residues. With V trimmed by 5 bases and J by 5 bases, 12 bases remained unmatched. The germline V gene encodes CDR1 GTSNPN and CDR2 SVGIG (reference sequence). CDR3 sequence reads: CAWESGMRPHNEQFF. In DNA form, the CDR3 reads TGTGCCTGGGAGAGCGGGATGAGGCCTCACAATGAGCAGTTCTTC.

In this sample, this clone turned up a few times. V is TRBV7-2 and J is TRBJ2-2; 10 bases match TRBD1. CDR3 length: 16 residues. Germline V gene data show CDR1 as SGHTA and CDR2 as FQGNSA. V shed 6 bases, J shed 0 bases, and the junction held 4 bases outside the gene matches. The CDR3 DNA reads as TGTGCCAGCAGGATGACAGGGGGCGCGAACACCGGGGAGCTGTTTTTT. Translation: CASRMTGGANTGELFF.

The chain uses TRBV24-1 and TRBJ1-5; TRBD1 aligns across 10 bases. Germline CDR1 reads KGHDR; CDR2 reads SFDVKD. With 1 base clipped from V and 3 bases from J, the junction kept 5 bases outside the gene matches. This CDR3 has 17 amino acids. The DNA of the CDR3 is TGTGCCACCAGTGATTTTTGGGGACAGGGGAACAATCAGCCCCAGCATTTT. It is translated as CATSDFWGQGNNQPQHF.

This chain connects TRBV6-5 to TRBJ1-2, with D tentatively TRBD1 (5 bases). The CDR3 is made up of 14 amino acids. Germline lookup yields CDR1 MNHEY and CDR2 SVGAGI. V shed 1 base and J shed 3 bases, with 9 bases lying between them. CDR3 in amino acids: CASSYYRDHYGYTF. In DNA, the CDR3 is TGTGCCAGCAGTTACTATCGGGACCACTATGGCTACACCTTC.

The CDR3 bases are TGTGCCAGCAGCTTAAGGGCGGGGGGGCGCACAGATACGCAGTATTTT. Amino acid sequence: CASSLRAGGRTDTQYF. The V gene is TRBV11-2, the J gene TRBJ2-3; 9 bases map to TRBD2. V lost 2 bases, J lost 1 base, and 4 bases stayed unmatched. Germline V CDR1 and CDR2: SGHAT, FQNNGV. CDR3 length: 16 residues.

The CDR3 nucleotides read TGTGCCAGCAGCTTAGTGGGGACCCCCGGAGATGGCACAGATACGCAGTATTTT. Its translation is CASSLVGTPGDGTDTQYF. This chain links TRBV13 with TRBJ2-3; D might be TRBD1 or TRBD2, each matching 5 bases. Per germline, CDR1 PRHDT and CDR2 FYEKMQ (reference sequence). Trimming removed 1 base from V and 1 base from J, with 18 bases in between. The CDR3 loop spans 18 amino acids.

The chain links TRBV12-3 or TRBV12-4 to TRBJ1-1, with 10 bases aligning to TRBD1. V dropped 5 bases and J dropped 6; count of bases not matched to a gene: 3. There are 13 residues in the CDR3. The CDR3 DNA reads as TGTGCCAGCAGTCCGGACAGGGGGGCTGAAGCTTTCTTT. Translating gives CASSPDRGAEAFF.

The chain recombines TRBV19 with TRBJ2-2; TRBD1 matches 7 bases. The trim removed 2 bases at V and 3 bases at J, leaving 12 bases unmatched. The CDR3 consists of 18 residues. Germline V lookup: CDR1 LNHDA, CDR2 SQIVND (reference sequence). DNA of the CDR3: TGTGCCAGTAGTATACCATTTATAAGAACAGGGGACACCGGGGAGCTGTTTTTT. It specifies CASSIPFIRTGDTGELFF.

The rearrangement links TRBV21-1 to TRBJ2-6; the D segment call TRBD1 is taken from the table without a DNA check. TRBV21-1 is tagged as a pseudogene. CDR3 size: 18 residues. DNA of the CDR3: TGTGCCAGCAGCACCCCGACAGGTTTTAAGGGGGGGGCCAACGTCCTGACTTTC. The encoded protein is CASSTPTGFKGGANVLTF.

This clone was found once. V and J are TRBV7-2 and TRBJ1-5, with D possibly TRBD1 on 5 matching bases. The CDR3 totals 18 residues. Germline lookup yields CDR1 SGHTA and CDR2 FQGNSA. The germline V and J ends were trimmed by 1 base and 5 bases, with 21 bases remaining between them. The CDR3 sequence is CASSLGSGGGQRHQPQHF. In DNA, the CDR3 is TGTGCCAGCAGCTTAGGAAGTGGGGGTGGGCAAAGACATCAGCCCCAGCATTTT.

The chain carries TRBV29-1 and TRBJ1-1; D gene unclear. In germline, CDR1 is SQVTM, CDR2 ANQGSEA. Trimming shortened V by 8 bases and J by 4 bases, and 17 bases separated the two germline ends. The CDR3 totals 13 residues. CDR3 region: CSSDRGTPTEAFF. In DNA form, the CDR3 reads TGCAGCTCTGACCGGGGAACCCCCACTGAAGCTTTCTTT.

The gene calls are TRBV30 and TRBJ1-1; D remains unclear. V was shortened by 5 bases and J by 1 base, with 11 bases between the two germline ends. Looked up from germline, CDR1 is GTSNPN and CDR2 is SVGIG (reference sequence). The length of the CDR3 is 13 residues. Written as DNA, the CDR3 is TGTGCCTGGGGTCTCCGTGGGAACACTGAAGCTTTCTTT. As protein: CAWGLRGNTEAFF.

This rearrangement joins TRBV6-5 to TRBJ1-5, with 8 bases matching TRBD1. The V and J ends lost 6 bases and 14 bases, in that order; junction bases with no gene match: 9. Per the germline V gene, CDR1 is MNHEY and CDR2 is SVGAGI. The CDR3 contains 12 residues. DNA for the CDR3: TGTGCCAGCAGCCCCGGGACAGGTCCGAAGCATTTT. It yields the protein CASSPGTGPKHF.

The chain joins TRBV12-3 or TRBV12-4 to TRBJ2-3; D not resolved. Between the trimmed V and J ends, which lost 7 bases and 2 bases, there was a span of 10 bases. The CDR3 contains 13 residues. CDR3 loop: CASTSTLTDTQYF. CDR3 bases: TGTGCCAGCACCTCGACTCTCACAGATACGCAGTATTTT.

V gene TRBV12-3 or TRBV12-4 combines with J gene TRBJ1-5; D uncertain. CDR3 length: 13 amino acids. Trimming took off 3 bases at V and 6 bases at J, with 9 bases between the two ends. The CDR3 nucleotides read TGTGCCAGCAGTTTTACCAGGAGTCAGCCCCAGCATTTT. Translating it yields CASSFTRSQPQHF.